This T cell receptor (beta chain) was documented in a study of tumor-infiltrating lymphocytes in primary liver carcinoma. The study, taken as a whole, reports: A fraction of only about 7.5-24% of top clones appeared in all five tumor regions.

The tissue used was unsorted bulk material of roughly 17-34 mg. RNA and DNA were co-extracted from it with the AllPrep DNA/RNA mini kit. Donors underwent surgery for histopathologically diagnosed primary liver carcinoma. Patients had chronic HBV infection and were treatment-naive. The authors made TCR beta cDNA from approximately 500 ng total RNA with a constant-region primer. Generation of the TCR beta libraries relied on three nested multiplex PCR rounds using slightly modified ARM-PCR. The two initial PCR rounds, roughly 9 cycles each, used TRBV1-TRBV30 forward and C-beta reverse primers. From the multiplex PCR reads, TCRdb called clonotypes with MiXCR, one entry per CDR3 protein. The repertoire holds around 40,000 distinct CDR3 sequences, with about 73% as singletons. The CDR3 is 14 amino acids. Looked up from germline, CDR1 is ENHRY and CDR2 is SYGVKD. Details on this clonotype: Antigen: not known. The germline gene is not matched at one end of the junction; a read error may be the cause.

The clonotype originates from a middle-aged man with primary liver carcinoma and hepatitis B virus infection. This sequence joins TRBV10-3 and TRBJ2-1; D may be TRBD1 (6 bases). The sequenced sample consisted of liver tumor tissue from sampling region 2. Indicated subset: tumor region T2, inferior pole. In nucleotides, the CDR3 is TGTGCCATTCAACAGGGATGCATTTACAATGAGCACTTCTTC. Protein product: CAIQQGCIYNEHFF.